This T cell receptor (beta chain) is drawn from a study of blood T cell repertoires in COVID-19. Sequencing used immunoSEQ multiplex PCR; TCRdb keeps in-frame clones, though not all of them. The profile shows about 82,000 clones, approximately 86% of them singletons. CDR3 length: 16 amino acids. The ends lost 1 base at V and 3 bases at J; junction bases unmatched: 7. The germline V gene encodes CDR1 MNHEY and CDR2 SVGEGT. The sequence derives from a man older than 75 with active or convalescent COVID-19. The J gene is TRBJ1-1, the V gene TRBV6-2 or TRBV6-3; 8 bases align to TRBD1. The sample taken for sequencing was peripheral blood. CDR3 sequence: CASSYFAGTGDTEAFF. The CDR3 DNA reads TGTGCCAGCAGTTACTTCGCCGGGACAGGTGACACTGAAGCTTTCTTT.